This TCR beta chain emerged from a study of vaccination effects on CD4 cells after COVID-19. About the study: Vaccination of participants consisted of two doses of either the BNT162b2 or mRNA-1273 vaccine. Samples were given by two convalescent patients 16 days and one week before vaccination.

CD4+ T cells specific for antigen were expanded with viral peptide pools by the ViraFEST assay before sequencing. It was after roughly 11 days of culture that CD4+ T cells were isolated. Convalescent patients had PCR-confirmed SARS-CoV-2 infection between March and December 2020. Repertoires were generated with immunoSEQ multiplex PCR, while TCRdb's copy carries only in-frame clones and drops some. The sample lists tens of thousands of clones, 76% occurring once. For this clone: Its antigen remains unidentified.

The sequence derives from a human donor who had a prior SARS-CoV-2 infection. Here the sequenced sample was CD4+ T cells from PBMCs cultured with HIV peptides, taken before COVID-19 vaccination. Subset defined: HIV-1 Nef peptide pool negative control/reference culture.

The CDR3 DNA follows: TGCGCCAGCAGCTTGAACCCGGGACAGCCGTATCAGCCCCAGCATTTT. It encodes CASSLNPGQPYQPQHF. The chain carries TRBV5-1 and TRBJ1-5, with TRBD1 identical over 7 bases. Germline V gives CDR1 SGHRS, CDR2 YFSETQ. The CDR3 is 16 residues long. Trimming removed 1 base from V and 5 bases from J; junction bases left unmatched: 9.